These 13 T cell receptor beta chains came from one sample sequenced in a study of blood T cell repertoires in COVID-19. Profiling relied on immunoSEQ multiplex PCR, and the TCRdb table lists in-frame clones only, not all of them. The table lists approximately 180,000 clones, about nine tenths of them singletons. The sample taken for sequencing was peripheral blood. The origin of the receptors is a woman aged 45-60 years with acute or convalescent COVID-19.

This chain uses TRBV4-3 with TRBJ2-7, with 11 positions matching TRBD2. The CDR3 loop spans 14 amino acids. Looked up from germline, CDR1 is LGHNA and CDR2 is YSLEER. V lost 4 bases, J lost 3 bases, and 2 bases stayed unmatched. CDR3 amino acids: CASSPGLADYEQYF. DNA for the CDR3: TGCGCCAGCAGCCCGGGACTAGCGGACTACGAGCAGTACTTC.

This rearrangement joins TRBV24-1 to TRBJ2-1; D is perhaps TRBD2 (5 bases). The CDR3 runs to 18 residues. Trimming pared 2 bases from V and 2 bases from J, leaving 18 bases between. Germline values: CDR1 KGHDR, CDR2 SFDVKD. In DNA, the CDR3 is TGTGCCACCAGTGATTGCAGGACTCAACCCCTAACCTACAATGAGCAGTTCTTC. Its protein product is CATSDCRTQPLTYNEQFF.

This sequence joins TRBV3-1 (or the pseudogene TRBV3-2) and TRBJ2-7; 7 bases align to TRBD1. The CDR3 sequence is 17 residues long. The germline gives CDR1 LGHDT, CDR2 YNNKEL (reference sequence). V lost 4 bases to trimming and J lost 2 bases; unmatched junction nucleotides: 14. DNA of the CDR3: TGTGCCAGCAGCCGACCTATGGACAGGCCTGATCCCTACGAGCAGTACTTC. Protein product: CASSRPMDRPDPYEQYF.

This sequence joins TRBV10-2 and TRBJ1-1; D gene unclear. CDR1 WSHSY and CDR2 SAAADI come from the germline V gene. V lost 6 bases, J lost 10 bases, and 27 bases lay in between. The CDR3 consists of 16 residues. The CDR3 DNA is TGCGCCAGCAGCGCCCGGTCCTACTATTCCTCCGGTGGAGCTTTCTTT. Amino acids: CASSARSYYSSGGAFF.

The genes are TRBV10-3 and TRBJ2-2; 7 nucleotides match TRBD1. Germline trimming cut 8 bases from V and 1 base from J; bases unmatched to any gene: 7. The CDR3 runs to 15 residues. Germline V gene data show CDR1 as ENHRY and CDR2 as SYGVKD. CDR3 bases: TGTGCCATCGGGACAGACAGGATGAACACCGGGGAGCTGTTTTTT. Translated, it gives CAIGTDRMNTGELFF.

The chain is built from TRBV6-5 and TRBJ2-7, with a weak D call TRBD1 (6 bases). The CDR3 spans 13 residues. V gave up 7 bases and J gave up 3 bases, with 13 bases separating them. Germline-derived CDR1 and CDR2 are MNHEY and SVGAGI. CDR3 amino acids: CASILTGYYEQYF. CDR3 DNA sequence: TGTGCCAGCATTCTAACAGGGTACTACGAGCAGTACTTC.

V and J are TRBV11-2 and TRBJ1-2; D is uncertain. This CDR3 spans 13 amino acids. Looked up from germline, CDR1 is SGHAT and CDR2 is FQNNGV. The V and J ends lost 5 bases and 0 bases respectively, with 7 bases between them. For the CDR3, the DNA is TGTGCCAGCAGCCAGCAGGCTAACTATGGCTACACCTTC. Residues: CASSQQANYGYTF. The full variable domain, its missing parts supplied by reference TRBV11-2 and TRBJ1-2, is EAGVAQSPRYKIIEKRQSVAFWCNPISGHATLYWYQQILGQGPKLLIQFQNNGVVDDSQLPKDRFSAERLKGVDSTLKIQPAKLEDSAVYLCASSQQANYGYTFGSGTRLTVV.

This clone showed up just a few times. The J gene is TRBJ2-7, the V gene TRBV12-5, with D perhaps matching TRBD1 (5 bases). Trimming left V 6 bases short and J 4 bases short, with 10 bases between. Germline loops: CDR1 LGHNT, CDR2 FRNRAP. The CDR3 is 12 residues long. The CDR3 loop is CASGKTEYEQYF. The DNA for the CDR3 is TGTGCTAGTGGGAAGACAGAGTACGAGCAGTACTTC.

The CDR3 DNA sequence: TGTGCCAGTAGTATCTGGGGGACTACGAACACTGAAGCTTTCTTT. Amino acids: CASSIWGTTNTEAFF. The genes are TRBV19 and TRBJ1-1, with TRBD1 as a possible D gene (5 bases). Germline V gives CDR1 LNHDA, CDR2 SQIVND (reference sequence). The CDR3 loop spans 15 amino acids. Trimming left V 3 bases short and J 1 base short, with 12 bases between. Full variable domain (outside the CDR3, taken from reference TRBV19 and TRBJ1-1): DGGITQSPKYLFRKEGQNVTLSCEQNLNHDAMYWYRQDPGQGLRLIYYSQIVNDFQKGDIAEGYSVSREKKESFPLTVTSAQKNPTAFYLCASSIWGTTNTEAFFGQGTRLTVV.

This rearrangement joins TRBV30 to TRBJ1-3; D is uncertain. The germline V gene has CDR1 GTSNPN and CDR2 SVGIG (reference sequence). V lost 3 bases, J lost 2 bases, and 14 bases lay in between. The CDR3 length is 15 residues. CDR3 loop: CAWSPPGGTGNTIYF. The CDR3 DNA follows: TGTGCCTGGAGCCCCCCGGGAGGGACTGGAAACACCATATATTTT.

The V gene is TRBV2, the J gene TRBJ2-1; 9 nucleotides line up with TRBD2. Germline trimming cut 6 bases from V and 8 bases from J; bases unmatched to any gene: 5. The CDR3 loop spans 13 amino acids. The germline V gene encodes CDR1 SNHLY and CDR2 FYNNEI. The DNA for the CDR3 is TGTGCCAGCAGGCGGGAGGGAGGAGATGAGCAGTTCTTC. Amino acid sequence: CASRREGGDEQFF.

This CDR3 is CASSLRGTGNGELFF. In DNA form, the CDR3 reads TGTGCCAGCAGCTTACGTGGGACAGGGAACGGGGAGCTGTTTTTT. This chain connects TRBV7-6 to TRBJ2-2; 9 bases fit TRBD1. V lost 2 bases and J lost 7; bases outside the gene matches: 5. Germline V gene sequence: CDR1 SGHVS, CDR2 FNYEAQ. The CDR3 is 15 residues long. The whole variable domain, filled in from reference TRBV7-6 and TRBJ2-2, reads GAGVSQSPRYKVTKRGQDVALRCDPISGHVSLYWYRQALGQGPEFLTYFNYEAQQDKSGLPNDRFSAERPEGSISTLTIQRTEQRDSAMYRCASSLRGTGNGELFFGEGSRLTVL.

The chain employs TRBV19 and TRBJ1-2; D ambiguous. CDR3 size: 14 residues. V was shortened by 5 bases and J by 5 bases, with 15 bases between the two germline ends. Per the germline V gene, CDR1 is LNHDA and CDR2 is SQIVND (reference sequence). DNA for the CDR3: TGTGCCAGTAGTCCGGGTCTTCTGATTTATGGCTACACCTTC. Translating it yields CASSPGLLIYGYTF.